Presented here are 31 T cell receptor beta chains from one specimen sequenced in a study of blood T cell repertoires in COVID-19. Sequencing used immunoSEQ multiplex PCR; TCRdb keeps in-frame clones, though not all of them. The data contain approximately 100,000 clones, 88% of them singletons. The specimen sequenced was peripheral blood. The origin of the receptors is a human donor in a cohort sampled during active COVID-19.

The gene calls are TRBV10-3 and TRBJ2-1, with D perhaps matching TRBD2 (5 bases). This CDR3 comprises 12 residues. Germline CDR1 reads ENHRY; CDR2 reads SYGVKD. V shed 1 base and J shed 9 bases, with 7 bases lying between them. CDR3 sequence reads: CAISELGSEQFF. CDR3 nucleotides: TGTGCCATCAGTGAGTTAGGGAGTGAGCAGTTCTTC.

The chain links TRBV7-9 to TRBJ1-2; D not certain. The CDR3 is 15 residues long. V was clipped by 5 bases and J by 4 bases, with 17 bases between them. In germline, CDR1 is SEHNR, CDR2 FQNEAQ (reference sequence). The CDR3: CASSIALTLPYGYTF. The DNA of the CDR3 is TGTGCCAGCAGCATTGCACTTACCTTACCCTATGGCTACACCTTC.

The chain combines TRBV5-4 with TRBJ2-5; the match to TRBD1 covers 7 bases. The CDR3 is 12 amino acids. CDR1 and CDR2 from the germline V gene are SGHNT and YYREEE (reference sequence). V trimming: 4 bases; J trimming: 7 bases; junction bases outside the gene matches: 4. CDR3: CASSPDRRTQYF. CDR3 nucleotide sequence: TGTGCCAGCAGCCCGGACAGGCGGACCCAGTACTTC. Together with reference TRBV5-4 and TRBJ2-5, the CDR3 gives the full variable domain: ETGVTQSPTHLIKTRGQQVTLRCSSQSGHNTVSWYQQALGQGPQFIFQYYREEENGRGNFPPRFSGLQFPNYSSELNVNALELDDSALYLCASSPDRRTQYFGPGTRLLVL.

The chain combines TRBV7-2 with TRBJ2-3; 7 positions agree with TRBD2. Unmatched junction bases numbered 10, after V lost 5 bases and J lost 5 bases. CDR3 size: 15 residues. CDR1 SGHTA and CDR2 FQGNSA come from the germline V gene. CDR3 region: CASSPGRAGVDTQYF. The CDR3, as DNA: TGTGCCAGCAGCCCAGGGAGGGCGGGAGTAGATACGCAGTATTTT.

The rearrangement links TRBV5-1 to TRBJ2-1; 10 nucleotides agree with TRBD1. Germline loops: CDR1 SGHRS, CDR2 YFSETQ. V was pared by 4 bases and J by 5 bases, with 9 bases of the junction left unmatched. This CDR3 contains 16 residues. The CDR3 DNA follows: TGCGCCAGCAGCCAAACCGGGACAGGGGTTAACAATGAGCAGTTCTTC. Protein sequence: CASSQTGTGVNNEQFF.

The CDR3 region is CASSLGLAGGSTDTQYF. In nucleotides, the CDR3 is TGTGCCAGCAGCTTGGGACTAGCGGGGGGGAGCACAGATACGCAGTATTTT. The J gene is TRBJ2-3, the V gene TRBV5-6; 14 bases align to TRBD2. Losses at the gene ends were 0 bases for V and 0 bases for J; bases not matched to a gene: 0. Germline CDR1 reads SGHDT; CDR2 reads YYEEEE. The CDR3 has 17 amino acids. The whole variable domain, filled in from reference TRBV5-6 and TRBJ2-3, reads DAGVTQSPTHLIKTRGQQVTLRCSPKSGHDTVSWYQQALGQGPQFIFQYYEEEERQRGNFPDRFSGHQFPNYSSELNVNALLLGDSALYLCASSLGLAGGSTDTQYFGPGTRLTVL.

The chain is built from TRBV18 and TRBJ2-5; 7 nucleotides match TRBD1. This CDR3 contains 15 residues. CDR1 and CDR2 (germline): KGHSH, LQKENI. V lost 2 bases to trimming and J lost 1 base; unmatched junction nucleotides: 4. In nucleotides, the CDR3 is TGTGCCAGCTCACCAGGCAGGGGGTCCCAAGAGACCCAGTACTTC. This encodes CASSPGRGSQETQYF.

This clone was seen once. Other DNA variants within this sample encode the same CDR3. The chain is built from TRBV18 and TRBJ2-7; weak D call: TRBD1 (6 bases). The CDR3 covers 12 residues. Germline CDR1 reads KGHSH; CDR2 reads LQKENI. V was pared by 3 bases and J by 6 bases, with 9 bases between. Written as DNA, the CDR3 is TGTGCCAGCTCACCTCTAGGGGGCGAGCAGTACTTC. Its translation is CASSPLGGEQYF.

The chain uses TRBV14 and TRBJ2-1; 11 nucleotides align to TRBD2. Germline trimming cut 0 bases from V and 4 bases from J; bases unmatched to any gene: 8. The CDR3 extends over 18 amino acids. Germline V gene sequence: CDR1 SGHDN, CDR2 FVKESK. CDR3 amino acids: CASSQELEWTSGYNEQFF. In DNA, the CDR3 is TGTGCCAGCAGCCAAGAGCTCGAGTGGACTAGCGGGTACAATGAGCAGTTCTTC.

The rearrangement uses TRBV5-1 and TRBJ1-1; no clear D gene. Germline V lookup: CDR1 SGHRS, CDR2 YFSETQ. There are 13 residues in the CDR3. Trimming pared 0 bases from V and 5 bases from J, leaving 8 bases between. The CDR3 nucleotides are TGCGCCAGCAGCTTGGCCGCGGGGACTGAAGCTTTCTTT. As protein: CASSLAAGTEAFF. The variable domain in full, with the rest retrieved from reference TRBV5-1 and TRBJ1-1, is KAGVTQTPRYLIKTRGQQVTLSCSPISGHRSVSWYQQTPGQGLQFLFEYFSETQRNKGNFPGRFSGRQFSNSRSEMNVSTLELGDSALYLCASSLAAGTEAFFGQGTRLTVV.

V usage is TRBV15 and J usage is TRBJ2-2; D is perhaps TRBD2 (5 bases). V lost 1 base and J 4 bases, leaving 13 bases between the germline ends. Germline assignment: CDR1 LNHNV and CDR2 YYDKDF (reference sequence). CDR3 length equals 16 residues. The CDR3 DNA follows: TGTGCCACCAGCAGAGGTTTTGATCGGGGCACCGGGGAGCTGTTTTTT. Its translation: CATSRGFDRGTGELFF.

The chain joins TRBV18 to TRBJ2-7; 10 positions match TRBD1. V dropped 3 bases and J dropped 5; count of bases not matched to a gene: 7. The CDR3 contains 15 residues. The germline V gene has CDR1 KGHSH and CDR2 LQKENI. Here the CDR3 reads CASSPDRGPPNEQYF. The CDR3 DNA sequence: TGTGCCAGCTCACCCGACAGGGGGCCGCCGAACGAGCAGTACTTC.

The chain couples TRBV2 to TRBJ2-1; 11 bases fit TRBD1. Trimming at V came to 2 bases and at J to 7 bases, leaving 13 bases not matched to a gene. This CDR3 spans 18 amino acids. Germline CDR1 SNHLY, CDR2 FYNNEI. Here the CDR3 DNA reads TGTGCCAGCAGTGAACGAACCCCGAGGACAGGGGGCTCGAATGAGCAGTTCTTC. This translates into CASSERTPRTGGSNEQFF. The variable domain in full, with the rest retrieved from reference TRBV2 and TRBJ2-1, is EPEVTQTPSHQVTQMGQEVILRCVPISNHLYFYWYRQILGQKVEFLVSFYNNEISEKSEIFDDQFSVERPDGSNFTLKIRSTKLEDSAMYFCASSERTPRTGGSNEQFFGPGTRLTVL.

The chain recombines TRBV11-2 with TRBJ1-2, with 8 bases matching TRBD1. Germline V CDR1 and CDR2: SGHAT, FQNNGV. V lost 1 base to trimming and J lost 0 bases; unmatched junction nucleotides: 4. This CDR3 has 16 amino acids. DNA for the CDR3: TGTGCCAGCAGCTTAGGGACAGGGACCTCTAACTATGGCTACACCTTC. Its translation: CASSLGTGTSNYGYTF. Full variable domain (remainder filled in from reference TRBV11-2 and TRBJ1-2): EAGVAQSPRYKIIEKRQSVAFWCNPISGHATLYWYQQILGQGPKLLIQFQNNGVVDDSQLPKDRFSAERLKGVDSTLKIQPAKLEDSAVYLCASSLGTGTSNYGYTFGSGTRLTVV.

The CDR3 protein is CASSRRTSVSTDTQYF. CDR3 DNA: TGTGCCAGCAGCCGAAGGACTTCTGTTAGCACAGATACGCAGTATTTT. The V gene is TRBV7-6, the J gene TRBJ2-3, with D possibly TRBD2 on 5 matching bases. V lost 5 bases to trimming and J lost 0 bases, with 15 bases between them. The CDR3 is made up of 16 amino acids. Germline-derived CDR1 and CDR2 are SGHVS and FNYEAQ.

The chain has TRBV7-6 and TRBJ2-7, with D perhaps matching TRBD2 (7 bases). CDR1 and CDR2 from the germline V gene are SGHVS and FNYEAQ. CDR3 size: 15 residues. The V end lost 1 base, the J end lost 1 base, and 11 bases lay between the germline ends. The CDR3 region has the DNA TGTGCCAGCAGCTTAGAACAGGGAGGGTCCTACGAGCAGTACTTC. Its translation: CASSLEQGGSYEQYF.

This chain connects TRBV5-6 to TRBJ2-3; 7 nucleotides agree with TRBD2. The CDR3 extends over 19 amino acids. Germline V gene data show CDR1 as SGHDT and CDR2 as YYEEEE. J lost 1 base, V lost 0 bases, and 14 bases had no gene match. The CDR3 reads CASSLVSLAEPRGTDTQYF. The CDR3 nucleotides are TGTGCCAGCAGCTTGGTTAGTCTAGCGGAACCGAGAGGCACAGATACGCAGTATTTT.

V usage is TRBV5-1 and J usage is TRBJ2-4; possibly TRBD2 for D (5 bases). The V gene's germline CDR1 is SGHRS and CDR2 YFSETQ. V was cut by 2 bases and J by 1 base, with 13 bases left in between. The CDR3 loop spans 16 amino acids. The CDR3: CASSFREIGAKNIQYF. The CDR3 DNA follows: TGCGCCAGCAGCTTTAGGGAGATTGGGGCCAAAAACATTCAGTACTTC. The full variable domain, with the rest looked up from reference TRBV5-1 and TRBJ2-4, is KAGVTQTPRYLIKTRGQQVTLSCSPISGHRSVSWYQQTPGQGLQFLFEYFSETQRNKGNFPGRFSGRQFSNSRSEMNVSTLELGDSALYLCASSFREIGAKNIQYFGAGTRLSVL.

DNA of the CDR3: TGTGCCAGCAGTGGACTGGTCCTAGATACGCAGTATTTT. Its protein is CASSGLVLDTQYF. The chain has TRBV12-3 or TRBV12-4 and TRBJ2-3, with D perhaps TRBD2 (5 bases). The CDR3 consists of 13 residues. The germline V and J ends were trimmed by 5 bases and 5 bases, with 11 bases remaining between them.

The chain recombines TRBV6-6 with TRBJ2-2; D ambiguous. Per the germline V gene, CDR1 is MNHNY and CDR2 is SVGAGI (reference sequence). This CDR3 has 13 residues. Trimming removed 2 bases from V and 5 bases from J, with 6 bases in between. The CDR3 loop reads CASSYAVTGELFF. DNA of the CDR3: TGTGCCAGCAGTTACGCGGTGACCGGGGAGCTGTTTTTT.

The DNA of the CDR3 is TGTGCCAGCAGTCGCCTCTCGACAGGGGGCTCCTACAATGAGCAGTTCTTC. It is translated as CASSRLSTGGSYNEQFF. The chain employs TRBV6-6 and TRBJ2-1, with 9 bases fitting TRBD1. The CDR3 extends over 17 amino acids. The germline gives CDR1 MNHNY, CDR2 SVGAGI (reference sequence). The V gene end was trimmed by 5 bases and the J gene end by 0 bases; junction bases not matched to a gene: 8.

The chain employs TRBV7-2 and TRBJ2-1; TRBD1 matches 7 bases. The CDR3 runs to 14 residues. Germline CDR1 SGHTA, CDR2 FQGNSA. V dropped 5 bases and J dropped 7; count of bases not matched to a gene: 8. CDR3 in amino acids: CASSLTPRGNEQFF. CDR3 nucleotides: TGTGCCAGCAGCCTAACCCCCAGGGGGAATGAGCAGTTCTTC. Filled out from reference TRBV7-2 and TRBJ2-1, the complete variable domain reads GAGVSQSPSNKVTEKGKDVELRCDPISGHTALYWYRQSLGQGLEFLIYFQGNSAPDKSGLPSDRFSAERTGGSVSTLTIQRTQQEDSAVYLCASSLTPRGNEQFFGPGTRLTVL.

A single count supports this clone. This chain joins TRBV29-1 and TRBJ1-1, with a possible D match to TRBD1 (6 bases). CDR1 and CDR2 from the germline V gene are SQVTM and ANQGSEA. V was shortened by 1 base and J by 7 bases, with 13 bases between the two germline ends. CDR3 length equals 13 residues. CDR3 nucleotides: TGCAGCGTTGAAGCTAGGGGGATGGTTGAAGCTTTCTTT. This encodes CSVEARGMVEAFF.

The genes are TRBV27 and TRBJ2-2, with a tentative D call TRBD1 (5 bases). Germline V gene sequence: CDR1 MNHEY, CDR2 SMNVEV (reference sequence). The CDR3 length is 16 residues. V gave up 3 bases and J gave up 8 bases, with 19 bases separating them. The CDR3, as DNA: TGTGCCAGCAGTTTCAGGGCAGGTCCTTTTGAGGGGGAGCTGTTTTTT. It yields the protein CASSFRAGPFEGELFF.

This sequence joins TRBV10-2 and TRBJ1-2; D call uncertain. V shed 6 bases and J shed 2 bases, with 13 bases lying between them. CDR3 length equals 14 residues. Germline CDR1 WSHSY, CDR2 SAAADI. The CDR3 nucleotides read TGCGCCAGCAGGCGCGGGGTACTAAACTATGGCTACACCTTC. Protein: CASRRGVLNYGYTF.

The chain uses TRBV27 and TRBJ2-7; tentative D call: TRBD1 (7 bases). CDR1 is MNHEY and CDR2 is SMNVEV in the germline V gene (reference sequence). This CDR3 region has 17 residues. V lost 1 base and J 0 bases, leaving 16 bases between the germline ends. The CDR3, as DNA: TGTGCCAGCAGTTTATTGGGGGGACAGAAGAGCTCCTACGAGCAGTACTTC. Translating it yields CASSLLGGQKSSYEQYF.

This clone has just a few counts. This chain links TRBV7-8 with TRBJ2-5, with 7 bases lining up with TRBD1. This CDR3 is built from 13 residues. V lost 5 bases to trimming and J lost 5 bases; unmatched junction nucleotides: 5. Germline V gene lookup returns CDR1 SGHVS and CDR2 FQNEAQ. In DNA form, the CDR3 reads TGTGCCAGCAGCCTCAGGGGGAAGGAGACCCAGTACTTC. Its translation is CASSLRGKETQYF.

The chain links TRBV7-9 to TRBJ1-3, with 10 bases matching TRBD1. Unmatched junction bases numbered 9, after V lost 5 bases and J lost 2 bases. The CDR3 consists of 17 residues. Germline-derived CDR1 and CDR2 are SEHNR and FQNEAQ (reference sequence). The CDR3 region has the DNA TGTGCCAGCAGCCCAGGGGACAGGGGTAATCCTGGAAACACCATATATTTT. Residues: CASSPGDRGNPGNTIYF. The full variable domain, its missing parts supplied by reference TRBV7-9 and TRBJ1-3, is DTGVSQNPRHKITKRGQNVTFRCDPISEHNRLYWYRQTLGQGPEFLTYFQNEAQLEKSRLLSDRFSAERPKGSFSTLEIQRTEQGDSAMYLCASSPGDRGNPGNTIYFGEGSWLTVV.

The CDR3 region has the DNA TGTGCCAGCAGTGCCGGACTAGCGGAGGGATACAATGAGCAGTTCTTC. This sequence encodes CASSAGLAEGYNEQFF. The chain is built from TRBV6-6 and TRBJ2-1; TRBD2 agrees at 10 bases. After removal of 5 bases from V and 4 bases from J, the junction contained 8 bases not matched to a gene. This CDR3 contains 16 residues. Germline CDR1 and CDR2: MNHNY and SVGAGI (reference sequence).

This sequence joins TRBV15 and TRBJ2-3, with 10 nucleotides matching TRBD1. V trimming: 4 bases; J trimming: 4 bases; junction bases outside the gene matches: 8. Germline lookup yields CDR1 LNHNV and CDR2 YYDKDF (reference sequence). The CDR3 loop spans 16 amino acids. The CDR3 sequence is CATSTRDRGRSDTQYF. The CDR3 DNA reads TGTGCCACCAGCACCCGGGACAGGGGTCGATCAGATACGCAGTATTTT.

V usage is TRBV28 and J usage is TRBJ1-1, with 12 positions matching TRBD1. The CDR3 length is 17 residues. J was trimmed by 1 base and V by 6 bases; bases with no gene match: 9. Germline CDR1 and CDR2: MDHEN and SYDVKM. The CDR3 here is CASSPGTGGRRNTEAFF. The CDR3 DNA sequence: TGTGCCAGCAGCCCCGGGACAGGGGGCCGGAGGAACACTGAAGCTTTCTTT.